One and the same sample provided the 2 T cell receptor beta chains below, sequenced in a study of T cell responses to AZD1222 COVID-19 vaccine. Using immunoSEQ multiplex PCR, the repertoire was profiled, and TCRdb retains in-frame clones only, with some absent. The data show about 160,000 clones, 92% seen once. Sample: peripheral blood, taken 28 days after the second AZD1222 dose. Every receptor here comes from an adult who received the AZD1222 COVID-19 vaccine.

The chain employs TRBV11-2 and TRBJ1-6; D might be TRBD1 (5 bases). V was trimmed by 1 base and J by 4 bases, leaving 11 bases between them. Germline CDR1 SGHAT, CDR2 FQNNGV. This CDR3 contains 16 residues. CDR3 protein: CASSLGAGPYNSPLHF. The CDR3, as DNA: TGTGCCAGCAGCTTAGGAGCGGGGCCATATAATTCACCCCTCCACTTT.

This clone was recorded once. As DNA, the CDR3 is TGTGCCAGCAGCCCAGGGACAGGGGGCGAGGTGTACTTC. It specifies CASSPGTGGEVYF. V is TRBV5-4 and J is TRBJ2-7; 12 nucleotides align to TRBD1. CDR3 length: 13 residues. Losses at the gene ends were 4 bases for V and 12 bases for J; bases not matched to a gene: 8. From germline, CDR1 is SGHNT and CDR2 YYREEE (reference sequence). The complete variable domain, with remaining parts taken from reference TRBV5-4 and TRBJ2-7, reads ETGVTQSPTHLIKTRGQQVTLRCSSQSGHNTVSWYQQALGQGPQFIFQYYREEENGRGNFPPRFSGLQFPNYSSELNVNALELDDSALYLCASSPGTGGEVYFGPGTRLTVT.